This is a list of T cell receptor beta chains from one sample in a study of T cell responses to AZD1222 COVID-19 vaccine. Assay used: immunoSEQ multiplex PCR; TCRdb lists only in-frame clones, some missing. The sample lists 95,000 to 100,000 clones; roughly 87% were seen once. The sequencing here drew on peripheral blood, taken on day 0 of AZD1222 vaccination. These receptors all stem from an adult in good health. The CDR3 runs from the conserved cysteine through the conserved F or W. Each record gives: J gene, V gene, clone size, D gene, CDR3 DNA, CDR3 protein. A D gene is named only where the DNA matches it firmly. For some rows the clone size is stated as once, few or many, or as a class when expanded; others skip it.

J gene: TRBJ1-6
V gene: TRBV11-2
clone size: NA
D gene: NA
CDR3 DNA: TGTGCCAGCAGCTGGGGAAGGGGGTGGAGTTCACCCCTCCACTTT
CDR3 protein: CASSWGRGWSSPLHF

J gene: TRBJ2-2
V gene: TRBV7-7
clone size: NA
D gene: NA
CDR3 DNA: TGTGCCAGCAGCTCCTCCGGGACAACCGGGGAGCTGTTTTTT
CDR3 protein: CASSSSGTTGELFF

J gene: TRBJ2-7
V gene: TRBV29-1
clone size: NA
D gene: NA
CDR3 DNA: TGCAGCGTTGAAGGCGGGACACCGACCGGGGAGCAGTACTTC
CDR3 protein: CSVEGGTPTGEQYF

J gene: TRBJ1-3
V gene: TRBV2
clone size: NA
D gene: NA
CDR3 DNA: TGTGCCAGCAGTGAAGATTTTCAGACTCGAATTGGGAACACCATATATTTT
CDR3 protein: CASSEDFQTRIGNTIYF

J gene: TRBJ1-1
V gene: TRBV29-1
clone size: NA
D gene: NA
CDR3 DNA: TGCAGCGGTGGGGGGGGTACGAACACTGAAGCTTTCTTT
CDR3 protein: CSGGGGTNTEAFF

J gene: TRBJ2-5
V gene: TRBV10-3
clone size: once
D gene: NA
CDR3 DNA: TGTGCCATCAGTGAACAGCAAGAGACCCAGTACTTC
CDR3 protein: CAISEQQETQYF

J gene: TRBJ2-3
V gene: TRBV15
clone size: NA
D gene: NA
CDR3 DNA: TGTGCCACCAGCAGACGGGCGCCTAGCACAGATACGCAGTATTTT
CDR3 protein: CATSRRAPSTDTQYF

J gene: TRBJ1-6
V gene: TRBV28
clone size: NA
D gene: NA
CDR3 DNA: TGTGCCAGCAGTTCATTGACGGACTATAATTCACCCCTCCACTTT
CDR3 protein: CASSSLTDYNSPLHF

J gene: TRBJ2-1
V gene: TRBV2
clone size: NA
D gene: TRBD1
CDR3 DNA: TGTGCCAGCACTATAGAGGGGGCGGACAATGAGCAGTTCTTC
CDR3 protein: CASTIEGADNEQFF

J gene: TRBJ2-2
V gene: TRBV11-2
clone size: once
D gene: NA
CDR3 DNA: TGTGCCAGCAGCTTAGTTTTCCCGGGGTACACCGGGGAGCTGTTTTTT
CDR3 protein: CASSLVFPGYTGELFF

J gene: TRBJ1-5
V gene: TRBV27
clone size: few
D gene: NA
CDR3 DNA: TGTGCCAGCAGTTTATACAGGGACCAGCCCCAGCATTTT
CDR3 protein: CASSLYRDQPQHF

J gene: TRBJ1-3
V gene: TRBV18
clone size: NA
D gene: NA
CDR3 DNA: TGTGCCAGCTCACCAGCGGACACCATATATTTT
CDR3 protein: CASSPADTIYF

J gene: TRBJ1-5
V gene: TRBV5-8
clone size: NA
D gene: NA
CDR3 DNA: TGTGCCAGCACGGGGGGGCAAAGAATTCAGCCCCAGCATTTT
CDR3 protein: CASTGGQRIQPQHF

J gene: TRBJ1-4
V gene: TRBV6-6
clone size: NA
D gene: NA
CDR3 DNA: TGTGCCAGCAGTTACTCGGTAGGGGCACCTAATGAAAAACTGTTTTTT
CDR3 protein: CASSYSVGAPNEKLFF

J gene: TRBJ2-7
V gene: TRBV2
clone size: once
D gene: NA
CDR3 DNA: TGTGCCAGCACCCTGGGGCAGGGTAAAATCTACGAGCAGTACTTC
CDR3 protein: CASTLGQGKIYEQYF

J gene: TRBJ1-4
V gene: TRBV5-5
clone size: few
D gene: TRBD1
CDR3 DNA: TGTGCCAGCAGCTTTCCGGGACAGGGTAAAGAAAAACTGTTTTTT
CDR3 protein: CASSFPGQGKEKLFF

J gene: TRBJ2-7
V gene: TRBV7-9
clone size: NA
D gene: TRBD2
CDR3 DNA: TGTGCCAGCAGCTTCACTAGCGCTAGCTCCTACGAGCAGTACTTC
CDR3 protein: CASSFTSASSYEQYF

J gene: TRBJ1-2
V gene: TRBV7-2
clone size: few
D gene: TRBD1
CDR3 DNA: TGTGCCAGCAGCTTAATTGATACGGGACAGGGTTCGGGCTACACCTTC
CDR3 protein: CASSLIDTGQGSGYTF

J gene: TRBJ1-1
V gene: TRBV30
clone size: NA
D gene: NA
CDR3 DNA: TGTGCCTGGAGTGTACCTGCATTGAACACTGAAGCTTTCTTT
CDR3 protein: CAWSVPALNTEAFF

J gene: TRBJ2-1
V gene: TRBV27
clone size: NA
D gene: TRBD2
CDR3 DNA: TGTGCCAGCAGTACCAGTTATCGGAGCGGGAGGGCCAGGGATGAGCAGTTCTTC
CDR3 protein: CASSTSYRSGRARDEQFF

J gene: TRBJ1-2
V gene: TRBV5-1
clone size: NA
D gene: NA
CDR3 DNA: TGCGCCAGCAGCTTGAACAGTAACTATGGCTACACCTTC
CDR3 protein: CASSLNSNYGYTF

J gene: TRBJ1-1
V gene: TRBV9
clone size: NA
D gene: NA
CDR3 DNA: TGTGCCAGCAGCGTAGTTGGGGGTGAAGCTTTCTTT
CDR3 protein: CASSVVGGEAFF

J gene: TRBJ2-3
V gene: TRBV6-4
clone size: NA
D gene: NA
CDR3 DNA: TGTGCCAGCAGTGAAAGGCCAGGGAGCACAGATACGCAGTATTTT
CDR3 protein: CASSERPGSTDTQYF

J gene: TRBJ2-1
V gene: TRBV7-2
clone size: once
D gene: NA
CDR3 DNA: TGTGCCAGCAGCCAAAGCCGGGGGGCTGTATATAATGAGCAGTTCTTC
CDR3 protein: CASSQSRGAVYNEQFF

J gene: TRBJ1-1
V gene: TRBV5-1
clone size: NA
D gene: NA
CDR3 DNA: TGCGCCAGCAGCACCGGACAAGGGAACACTGAAGCTTTCTTT
CDR3 protein: CASSTGQGNTEAFF

J gene: TRBJ2-7
V gene: TRBV7-9
clone size: NA
D gene: TRBD1
CDR3 DNA: TGTGCCAGCAGCCCCCAGGTGGGGACAGGGGCTCCCCACGAGCAGTACTTC
CDR3 protein: CASSPQVGTGAPHEQYF

J gene: TRBJ2-7
V gene: TRBV5-1
clone size: NA
D gene: TRBD1
CDR3 DNA: TGCGCCAGCAGCTTGGGAGGGACAGGGGGCCTCGAGCAGTACTTC
CDR3 protein: CASSLGGTGGLEQYF

J gene: TRBJ2-1
V gene: TRBV7-9
clone size: NA
D gene: TRBD2
CDR3 DNA: TGTGCCAGCAGCCCGGGGGGTAGCTCCTACAATGAGCAGTTCTTC
CDR3 protein: CASSPGGSSYNEQFF

J gene: TRBJ1-4
V gene: TRBV5-1
clone size: NA
D gene: TRBD1
CDR3 DNA: TGCGCCAGCAGCTTGGCAAACAGGGGGAATGAAAAACTGTTTTTT
CDR3 protein: CASSLANRGNEKLFF

J gene: TRBJ2-1
V gene: TRBV11-2
clone size: NA
D gene: NA
CDR3 DNA: TGTGCCAGCAGCCCCGTAGGGGCCTATAATGAGCAGTTCTTC
CDR3 protein: CASSPVGAYNEQFF

J gene: TRBJ2-7
V gene: TRBV5-8
clone size: NA
D gene: TRBD1
CDR3 DNA: TGTGCCAGCAGCTCCGTTAGGGGGACAGGGCCTTACGAGCAGTACTTC
CDR3 protein: CASSSVRGTGPYEQYF

J gene: TRBJ2-7
V gene: TRBV9
clone size: NA
D gene: NA
CDR3 DNA: TGTGCCAGCAGCGTAGGGACCGGAACCGGGACTCTCCTTTGGGAGCAGTACTTC
CDR3 protein: CASSVGTGTGTLLWEQYF

J gene: TRBJ1-4
V gene: TRBV29-1
clone size: NA
D gene: NA
CDR3 DNA: TGCAGCGTTGTAGCAGAGGCTGAAAAACTGTTTTTT
CDR3 protein: CSVVAEAEKLFF

J gene: TRBJ1-2
V gene: TRBV6-6
clone size: NA
D gene: TRBD1
CDR3 DNA: TGTGCCAGCAGCAGGGACAGGGTGAATGGCTACACCTTC
CDR3 protein: CASSRDRVNGYTF

J gene: TRBJ2-2
V gene: TRBV9
clone size: NA
D gene: TRBD1
CDR3 DNA: TGTGCCAGCAGCGGGACAGGGTATGGGACCGGGGAGCTGTTTTTT
CDR3 protein: CASSGTGYGTGELFF

J gene: TRBJ1-5
V gene: TRBV19
clone size: NA
D gene: NA
CDR3 DNA: TGTGCCAGTAGATATAATCGGGACGGATATAGCAATCAGCCCCAGCATTTT
CDR3 protein: CASRYNRDGYSNQPQHF

J gene: TRBJ2-7
V gene: TRBV20-1
clone size: NA
D gene: NA
CDR3 DNA: TGCAGTGCTAGAGAGGGCTACGAGCAGTACTTC
CDR3 protein: CSAREGYEQYF

J gene: TRBJ2-7
V gene: TRBV7-2
clone size: NA
D gene: TRBD1
CDR3 DNA: TGTGCCAGCAGCACGTGGGACAGGGTCGGCGAGCAGTACTTC
CDR3 protein: CASSTWDRVGEQYF

J gene: TRBJ1-1
V gene: TRBV11-3
clone size: NA
D gene: TRBD1
CDR3 DNA: TGTGCCAGCAGCTTAGGGCGACAGGGCCTCACTGAAGCTTTCTTT
CDR3 protein: CASSLGRQGLTEAFF

J gene: TRBJ2-5
V gene: TRBV5-1
clone size: NA
D gene: TRBD1
CDR3 DNA: TGCGCCAGCAGCCCCGACAGGGGCGTAGATGAGACCCAGTACTTC
CDR3 protein: CASSPDRGVDETQYF

J gene: TRBJ2-3
V gene: TRBV9
clone size: NA
D gene: NA
CDR3 DNA: TGTGCCAGCAGCGTTGGGCTCTCGACAGATACGCAGTATTTT
CDR3 protein: CASSVGLSTDTQYF

J gene: TRBJ2-7
V gene: TRBV6-5
clone size: NA
D gene: TRBD2
CDR3 DNA: TGTGCCAGCAGGGGTTTCAGCGGGAACCTCTACGAGCAGTACTTC
CDR3 protein: CASRGFSGNLYEQYF

J gene: TRBJ1-4
V gene: TRBV7-5
clone size: NA
D gene: NA
CDR3 DNA: TGTGTCAGAAGCTTAGCCGACACCTTAAATAAACTGTTTTTT
CDR3 protein: CVRSLADTLNKLFF

J gene: TRBJ2-2
V gene: TRBV5-1
clone size: NA
D gene: NA
CDR3 DNA: TGCGCCAGCAGCTTGGCTGAGACAGGAAACACCGGGGAGCTGTTTTTT
CDR3 protein: CASSLAETGNTGELFF

J gene: TRBJ2-7
V gene: TRBV5-4
clone size: NA
D gene: NA
CDR3 DNA: TGTGCCAGCAGCTTGGTTCGGTCGGGACTGAGGGAGCAGTACTTC
CDR3 protein: CASSLVRSGLREQYF

J gene: TRBJ1-5
V gene: TRBV12-3/TRBV12-4
clone size: NA
D gene: NA
CDR3 DNA: TGTGCCAGCAGTCAGGGTAATCAGCCCCAGCATTTT
CDR3 protein: CASSQGNQPQHF